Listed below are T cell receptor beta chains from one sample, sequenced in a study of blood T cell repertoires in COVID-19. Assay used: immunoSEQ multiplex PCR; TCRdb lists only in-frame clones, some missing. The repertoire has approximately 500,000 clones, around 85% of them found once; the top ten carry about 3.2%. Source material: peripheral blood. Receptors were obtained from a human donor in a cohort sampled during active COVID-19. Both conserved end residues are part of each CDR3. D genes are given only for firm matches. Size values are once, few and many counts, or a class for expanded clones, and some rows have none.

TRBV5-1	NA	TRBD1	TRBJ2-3	TGCGCCAGCAGCACGGACAGGGCAGGATCAGATACGCAGTATTTT	CASSTDRAGSDTQYF
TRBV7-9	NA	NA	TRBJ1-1	TGTGCCAGCAGCTCTCGACAGTTCACTGAAGCTTTCTTT	CASSSRQFTEAFF
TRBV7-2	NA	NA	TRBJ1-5	TGTGCCAGCAGCTTAGGGTTACAGCTTAATCAGCCCCAGCATTTT	CASSLGLQLNQPQHF
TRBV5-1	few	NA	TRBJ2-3	TGCGCCAGCAGCTTGGAGCTAGCGCAGCAAGATACGCAGTATTTT	CASSLELAQQDTQYF
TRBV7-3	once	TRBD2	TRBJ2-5	TGTGCCAGCAGCTTAGACAGCGGGAGATCGGAGACCCAGTACTTC	CASSLDSGRSETQYF
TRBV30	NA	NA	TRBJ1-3	TGTGCCTGGAGTGGGGCAGTCCTTTATTCCGGCATGAATTTT	CAWSGAVLYSGMNF
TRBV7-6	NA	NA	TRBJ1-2	TGTGCCAGCAGCTTAACATCATTCCAACCCGGAGAAGGCTACACCTTC	CASSLTSFQPGEGYTF
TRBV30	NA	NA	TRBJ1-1	TGTGCCTGGAGTGTAGTCGGCAACAGAGCTTTCTTT	CAWSVVGNRAFF
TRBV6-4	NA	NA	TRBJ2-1	TGTGCCAGCAGTGAGTGGCCAGGGGGGTCCCCTGAGCAGTTCTTC	CASSEWPGGSPEQFF
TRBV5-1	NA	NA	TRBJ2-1	TGCGCCAGCAGCTTGGGCGGCTACAATGAGCAGTTCTTC	CASSLGGYNEQFF
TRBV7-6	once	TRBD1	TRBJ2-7	TGTGCCAGCAGCTTTACAGGGGGCCACGAGCAGTACTTC	CASSFTGGHEQYF
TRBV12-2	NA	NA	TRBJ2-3	TGTGCAAGTCGCTTAGCCGCGACAGACGGGGGGTTCGGGGGCACAGATACGCAGTATTTT	CASRLAATDGGFGGTDTQYF
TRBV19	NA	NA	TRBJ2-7	TGTGCCAGTAGTATATTGACAGGCCAATTGGGCGAGCAGTACTTC	CASSILTGQLGEQYF
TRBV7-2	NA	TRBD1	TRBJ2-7	TGTGCCAGCAGCATGGGACAGGCTAGCTACGAGCAGTACTTC	CASSMGQASYEQYF
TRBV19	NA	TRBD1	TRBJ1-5	TGTGCCAGTAGTATAGAAGACAGGGGTGGGCAGCCCCAGCATTTT	CASSIEDRGGQPQHF
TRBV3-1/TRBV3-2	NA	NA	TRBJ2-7	TGTGCCAGCAGCCCCCCAAGCGGATTTTACGAGCAGTACTTC	CASSPPSGFYEQYF
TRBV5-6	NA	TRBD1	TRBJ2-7	TGTGCCAGCAGCCTAGGACAGGGGGCATACGAGCAGTACTTC	CASSLGQGAYEQYF
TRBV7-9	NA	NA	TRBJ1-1	TGTGCCAGCAGCTTTCTAAACCCACAGGACACTGAAGCTTTCTTT	CASSFLNPQDTEAFF
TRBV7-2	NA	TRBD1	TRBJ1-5	TGTGCCAGCAGCTTGGGACCAGACAGGGGTTATCAGCCCCAGCATTTT	CASSLGPDRGYQPQHF
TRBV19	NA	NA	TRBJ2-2	TGTGCCAGTAGTATCCCCCAAGGGGAGGACACCGGGGAGCTGTTTTTT	CASSIPQGEDTGELFF
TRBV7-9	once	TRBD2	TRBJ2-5	TGTGCCAGCAGCTTAGCGGGAGGGCCCAAGACCCAGTACTTC	CASSLAGGPKTQYF
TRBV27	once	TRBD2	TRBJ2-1	TGTGCCAGCAGTTTATCCCCTCCCGGGACTAGCGGGAGTCCCGGGAGAGGTGAGCAGTTCTTC	CASSLSPPGTSGSPGRGEQFF
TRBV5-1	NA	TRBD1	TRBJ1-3	TGCGCCAGCGCGACAGGGTCGGGTGGAAACACCATATATTTT	CASATGSGGNTIYF
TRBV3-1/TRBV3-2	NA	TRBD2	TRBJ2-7	TGTGCCAGCAGCTACCAACGAAGCGGGGGCTACGAGCAGTACTTC	CASSYQRSGGYEQYF
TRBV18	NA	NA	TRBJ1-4	TGTGCCAGCTCTGGGGCTACAACTAATGAAAAACTGTTTTTT	CASSGATTNEKLFF
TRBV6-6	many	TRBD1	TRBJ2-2	TGTGCCAGCAGACCCGGACAGGGGTCCGGGGAGCTGTTTTTT	CASRPGQGSGELFF
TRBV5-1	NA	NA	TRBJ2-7	TGCGCCAGCAGCAACCCGGGGACACTCTCCTACGAGCAGTACTTC	CASSNPGTLSYEQYF
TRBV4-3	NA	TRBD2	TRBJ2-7	TGCGCCAGCAGCCAAAAACTAGCGGGAGCGTCCTACGAGCAGTACTTC	CASSQKLAGASYEQYF
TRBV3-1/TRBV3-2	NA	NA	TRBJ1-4	TGTGCCAGCAGTCAGGGTGCAACTAATGAAAAACTGTTTTTT	CASSQGATNEKLFF
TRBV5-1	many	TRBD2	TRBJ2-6	TGCGCCAGCAGACAGCGGGGGATCTCTGGGGCCAACGTCCTGACTTTC	CASRQRGISGANVLTF
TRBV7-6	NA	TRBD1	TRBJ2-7	TGTGCCAGCAGCTCTCCGGGACAGGGATCCTACGAGCAGTACTTC	CASSSPGQGSYEQYF
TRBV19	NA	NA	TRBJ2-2	TGTGCCAGTACCGGAACAGCGAACACCGGGGAGCTGTTTTTT	CASTGTANTGELFF
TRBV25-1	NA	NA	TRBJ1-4	TGTGCCAGCAGTGAAATACAGGCGTTAAATGAAAAACTGTTTTTT	CASSEIQALNEKLFF
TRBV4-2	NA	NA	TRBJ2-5	TGTGCCAGCAGCCCAATAGGGAGCAAACAAGAGACCCAGTACTTC	CASSPIGSKQETQYF
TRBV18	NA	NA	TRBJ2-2	TGTGCCAGCTCACCACTTTTAGCGGATAACACCGGGGAGCTGTTTTTT	CASSPLLADNTGELFF
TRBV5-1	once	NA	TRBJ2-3	TGCGCCAGCAGCCCAAGGGGTGGCTTAGGGGCTCAGGCAGATACGCAGTATTTT	CASSPRGGLGAQADTQYF
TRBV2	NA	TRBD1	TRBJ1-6	TGTGCCAGCAGTGACGGACAGGGGCTTGACAATTCACCCCTCCACTTT	CASSDGQGLDNSPLHF
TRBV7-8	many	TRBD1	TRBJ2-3	TGTGCCAGCAAATCAGGGGGAGATACGCAGTATTTT	CASKSGGDTQYF
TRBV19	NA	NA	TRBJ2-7	TGTGCCAGTAGTATGGGGGACTGGGCCTACGAGCAGTACTTC	CASSMGDWAYEQYF
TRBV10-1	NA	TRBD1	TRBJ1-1	TGCGCCAGCAGCCCGACAGGGGGAGGCACTGAAGCTTTCTTT	CASSPTGGGTEAFF
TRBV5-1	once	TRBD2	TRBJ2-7	TGCGCCAGCCGCCCCCTAGCGGGAGGTTGGTACGAGCAGTACTTC	CASRPLAGGWYEQYF
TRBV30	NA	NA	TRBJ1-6	TGTGCCTGGAGTCCCGAGGCTAATTCACCCCTCCACTTT	CAWSPEANSPLHF
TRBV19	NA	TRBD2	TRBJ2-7	TGTGCCAGCAGGACTAGCGGGAGGGCCTACCACGAGCAGTACTTC	CASRTSGRAYHEQYF
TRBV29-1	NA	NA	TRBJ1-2	TGCAGCGTTGACCGCGGACAGTATGGCTACACCTTC	CSVDRGQYGYTF
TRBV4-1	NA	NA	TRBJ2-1	TGCGCCAGCAGCCCCTTGGGGAGTAACAATGAGCAGTTCTTC	CASSPLGSNNEQFF
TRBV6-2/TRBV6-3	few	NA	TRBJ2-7	TGTGCCAGCAGTATCCCCGGGAGTAACTCCTACGAGCAGTACTTC	CASSIPGSNSYEQYF
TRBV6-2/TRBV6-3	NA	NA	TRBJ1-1	TGTGCCAGCAGTTCACAGGTTGGGGGGGTTCGAGCTTTCTTT	CASSSQVGGVRAFF
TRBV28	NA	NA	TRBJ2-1	TGTGCCAGCAGTTTTTTCGGCCAGGGTGGCTACAATGAGCAGTTCTTC	CASSFFGQGGYNEQFF
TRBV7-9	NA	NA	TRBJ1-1	TGTGCCAGCAGCTTAATAGGAGGGCTGATTGAAGCTTTCTTT	CASSLIGGLIEAFF
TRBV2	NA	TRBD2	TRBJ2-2	TGTGCCAGCAGTGAAAGACTAGCGGGAGTTAGTACCGGGGAGCTGTTTTTT	CASSERLAGVSTGELFF
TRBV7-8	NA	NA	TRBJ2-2	TGTGCCAGCAGCTTAACGGGAGAGGGCGCCGGGGAGCTGTTTTTT	CASSLTGEGAGELFF
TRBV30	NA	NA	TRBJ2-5	TGTGCCTGGAGTCCCCAGGGTACGGAGACCCAGTACTTC	CAWSPQGTETQYF
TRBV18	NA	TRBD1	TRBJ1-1	TGTGCCAGCTCATCATCGACAGGGGGCGGGTATACTGAAGCTTTCTTT	CASSSSTGGGYTEAFF
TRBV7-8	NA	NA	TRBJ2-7	TGTGCCAGCAGATTCGGGTTTGCGGGCACCTACGAGCAGTACTTC	CASRFGFAGTYEQYF